This TCR beta chain was recovered during a study of T-cell memory formation after mild COVID-19. This clonotype was recorded a few times. The CDR3 is made up of 11 amino acids. The V end was cut by 0 bases, the J end by 11 bases, with 7 bases between. TCRdb re-called the 5' RACE reads with MiXCR, one entry per CDR3 protein. The sample yields 350,000 to 400,000 distinct CDR3 sequences, around 21% seen once. Sample: PBMCs or a T cell subset sorted from them (not recorded which). The chain recombines TRBV12-3 or TRBV12-4 with TRBJ1-2; D is uncertain. The clonotype originates from an adult woman who had mild COVID-19 (a few samples of this study predate the infection). Cell type and time point are not known. In DNA, the CDR3 is TGTGCCAGCAGTTTAGCGCTTAGGTACACCTTC. It translates to CASSLALRYTF.